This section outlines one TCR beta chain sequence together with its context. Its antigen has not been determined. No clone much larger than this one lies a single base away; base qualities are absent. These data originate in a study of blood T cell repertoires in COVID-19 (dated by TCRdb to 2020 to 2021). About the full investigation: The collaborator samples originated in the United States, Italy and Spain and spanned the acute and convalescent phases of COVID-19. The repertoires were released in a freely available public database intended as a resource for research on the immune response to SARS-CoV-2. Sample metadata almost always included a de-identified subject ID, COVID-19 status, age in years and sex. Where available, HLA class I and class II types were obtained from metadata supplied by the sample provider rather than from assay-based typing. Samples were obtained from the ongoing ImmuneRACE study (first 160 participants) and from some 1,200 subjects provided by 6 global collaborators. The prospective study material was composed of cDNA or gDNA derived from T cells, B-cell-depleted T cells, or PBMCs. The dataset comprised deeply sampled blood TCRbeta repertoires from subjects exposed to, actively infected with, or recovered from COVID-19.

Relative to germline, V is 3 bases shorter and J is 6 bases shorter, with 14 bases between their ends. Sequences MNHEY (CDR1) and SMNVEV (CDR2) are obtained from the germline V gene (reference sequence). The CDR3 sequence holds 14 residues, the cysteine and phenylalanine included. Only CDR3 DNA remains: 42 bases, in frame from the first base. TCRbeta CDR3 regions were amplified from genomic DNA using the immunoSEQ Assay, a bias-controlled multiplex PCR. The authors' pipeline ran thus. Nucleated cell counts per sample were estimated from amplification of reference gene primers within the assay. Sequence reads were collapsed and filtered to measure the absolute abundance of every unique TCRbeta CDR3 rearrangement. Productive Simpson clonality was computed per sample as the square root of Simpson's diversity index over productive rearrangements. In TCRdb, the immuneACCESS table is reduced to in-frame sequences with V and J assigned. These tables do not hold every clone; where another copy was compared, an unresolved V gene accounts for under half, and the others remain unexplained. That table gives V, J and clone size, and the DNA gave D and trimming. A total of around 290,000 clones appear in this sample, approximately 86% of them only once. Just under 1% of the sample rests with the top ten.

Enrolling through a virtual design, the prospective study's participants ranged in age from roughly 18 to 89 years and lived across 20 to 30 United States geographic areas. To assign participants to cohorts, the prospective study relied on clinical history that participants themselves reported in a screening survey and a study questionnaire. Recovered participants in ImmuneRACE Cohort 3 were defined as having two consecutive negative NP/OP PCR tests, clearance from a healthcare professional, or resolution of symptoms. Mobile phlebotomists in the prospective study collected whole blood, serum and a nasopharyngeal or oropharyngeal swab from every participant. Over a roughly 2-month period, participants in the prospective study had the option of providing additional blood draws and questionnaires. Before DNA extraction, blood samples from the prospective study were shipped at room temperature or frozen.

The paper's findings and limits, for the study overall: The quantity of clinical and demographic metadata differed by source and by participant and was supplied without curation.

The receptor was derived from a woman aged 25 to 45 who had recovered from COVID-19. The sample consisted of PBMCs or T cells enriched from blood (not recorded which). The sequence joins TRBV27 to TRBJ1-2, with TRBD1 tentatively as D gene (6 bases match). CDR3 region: CASSFIQGNDGYTF. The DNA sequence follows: TGTGCCAGCAGTTTCATACAGGGCAACGATGGCTACACCTTC.